Detailed here is one T cell receptor (beta chain). Antigen: not known. The sample is drawn from a study of shared clonotypes between healthy human individuals. Study-wide findings and caveats: The expectation was that sequencing depth would affect clonotype sharing among donors. The represented genetic and exposure-history diversity was limited by the small number of donors.

V shed 0 bases and J shed 0 bases, with 6 bases lying between them. Germline V CDR1 and CDR2: SGHNT, YYREEE (reference sequence). This CDR3 spans 14 amino acids. The run depth of the assay was deep. Generated by immunoSEQ multiplex PCR, the TCRdb table keeps only in-frame clones and is missing some. The sample carries roughly 480,000 clones, roughly 85% recorded once. Sample: PBMCs. The TCR comes from a middle-aged woman in good health. Some clones in this sample may be carry-over from other donors' samples. The chain links TRBV5-4 to TRBJ1-2; D gene uncertain. The CDR3 reads CASSLGSTNYGYTF. CDR3 nucleotide sequence: TGTGCCAGCAGCTTGGGGTCCACTAACTATGGCTACACCTTC.